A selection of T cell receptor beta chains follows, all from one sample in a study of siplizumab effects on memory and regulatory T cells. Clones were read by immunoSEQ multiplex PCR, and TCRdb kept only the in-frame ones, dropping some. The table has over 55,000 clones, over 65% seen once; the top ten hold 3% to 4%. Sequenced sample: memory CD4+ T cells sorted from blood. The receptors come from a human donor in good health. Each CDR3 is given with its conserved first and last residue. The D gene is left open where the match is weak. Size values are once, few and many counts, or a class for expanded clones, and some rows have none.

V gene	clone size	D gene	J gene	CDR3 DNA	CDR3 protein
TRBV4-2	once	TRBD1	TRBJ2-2	TGTGCCAGCAGCCAACTCAAACAGGGGGTTACCGGGGAGCTGTTTTTT	CASSQLKQGVTGELFF
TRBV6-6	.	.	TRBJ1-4	TGTGCCAGCAGAGACATCGGTAATGAAAAACTGTTTTTT	CASRDIGNEKLFF
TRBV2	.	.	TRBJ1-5	TGTGCCAGCACCCCTCGGGGGGGTTATAGCAATCAGCCCCAGCATTTT	CASTPRGGYSNQPQHF
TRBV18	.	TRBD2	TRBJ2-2	TGTGCCAGCTCAGTGACTAGCGGGACCGGGGGGCTGTTTTTT	CASSVTSGTGGLFF
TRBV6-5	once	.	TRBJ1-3	TGTGCCAGCAAAGAGGGCCACTCTGGAAACACCATATATTTT	CASKEGHSGNTIYF
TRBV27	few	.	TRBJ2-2	TGTGCCAGCACGGGGGCCGGGGAGCTGTTTTTT	CASTGAGELFF
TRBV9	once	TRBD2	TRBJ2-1	TGTGCCAGCTCGGTGGGGAGCGGGGGTTTCCAATACAATGAGCAGTTCTTC	CASSVGSGGFQYNEQFF
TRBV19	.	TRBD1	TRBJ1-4	TGTGCCAGTTCCGACAGGGTTGCTGAAAAACTGTTTTTT	CASSDRVAEKLFF
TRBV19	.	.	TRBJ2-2	TGTGCCAGTACCTCCGTTGCCAGGGGCGGGGAGCTGTTTTTT	CASTSVARGGELFF
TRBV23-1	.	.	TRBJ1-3	TGCGCCAGCAGTCAAGACGAGTCGGGACTGAGGGACTCTGGAAACACCATATATTTT	CASSQDESGLRDSGNTIYF
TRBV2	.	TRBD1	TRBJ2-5	TGTGCCAGCACCACCCCCGGGACAGGGAAAGAGACCCAGTACTTC	CASTTPGTGKETQYF
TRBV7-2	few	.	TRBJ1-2	TGTGCCAGCAGCTTTCTTTCAGTGGGGGGGAACTATGGCTACACCTTC	CASSFLSVGGNYGYTF
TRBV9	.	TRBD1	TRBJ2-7	TGTGCCAGCAGCGTAGGAGGGACAGTCTCCTACGAGCAGTACTTC	CASSVGGTVSYEQYF
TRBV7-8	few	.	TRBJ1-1	TGTGCCAGCAGCTTAGGGGTGGTAGGGGGCACTGAAGCTTTCTTT	CASSLGVVGGTEAFF
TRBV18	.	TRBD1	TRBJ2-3	TGTGCCAGCTCACCACCGAGATCACAGGGGGTAGAAGATACGCAGTATTTT	CASSPPRSQGVEDTQYF
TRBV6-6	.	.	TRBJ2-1	TGTGCCACCTCTTCGGTGGGGGGCCGGTTGGATGAGCAGTTCTTC	CATSSVGGRLDEQFF
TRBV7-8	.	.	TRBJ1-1	TGTGCCAGCAGCTTAAAATTTGGGGTGAATACTGAAGCTTTCTTT	CASSLKFGVNTEAFF
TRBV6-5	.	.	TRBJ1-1	TGTGCCAGCAGTTACTCGCGCCAGTTGAACACTGAAGCTTTCTTT	CASSYSRQLNTEAFF
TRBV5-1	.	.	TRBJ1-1	TGCGCCAGCAGCTTGAACGGACAGAACACTGAAGCTTTCTTT	CASSLNGQNTEAFF
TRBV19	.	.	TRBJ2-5	TGTGCCAGTAGTAGCCAGAGGGCTTCGGAGACCCAGTACTTC	CASSSQRASETQYF
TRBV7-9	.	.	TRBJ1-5	TGTGCCAGCAGCTTTGAGGGGGGTGGGCCCCAGCATTTT	CASSFEGGGPQHF
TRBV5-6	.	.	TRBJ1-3	TGTGCCAGCAGCTTGGAGGGCGGCCGCTCTGGAAACACCATATATTTT	CASSLEGGRSGNTIYF
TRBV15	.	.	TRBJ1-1	TGTGCCACCAGCAGAGATTCCCCCAACAGAGAAGCTTTCTTT	CATSRDSPNREAFF
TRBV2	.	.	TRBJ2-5	TGTGCCAGCAGTGAAAGGCGTTTAGAGACCCAGTACTTC	CASSERRLETQYF
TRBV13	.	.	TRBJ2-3	TGTGCCAGCAGCTACCAAACCGGGACCAAAGGTTCAGATACGCAGTATTTT	CASSYQTGTKGSDTQYF
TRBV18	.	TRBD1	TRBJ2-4	TGTGCCAGCTCACCGCCGGGACAGCCATACAAAAACATTCAGTACTTC	CASSPPGQPYKNIQYF
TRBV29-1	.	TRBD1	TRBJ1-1	TGCAGCGTTGACACCTGGACAGGGGACACTGAAGCTTTCTTT	CSVDTWTGDTEAFF
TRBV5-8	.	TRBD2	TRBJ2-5	TGTGCCAGCAGCTGGGGGGGACTAGCCGCGGAGACCCAGTACTTC	CASSWGGLAAETQYF
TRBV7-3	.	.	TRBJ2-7	TGTGCCAGCAGCTTATCGTCCTGGGGAGAGCAGTACTTC	CASSLSSWGEQYF
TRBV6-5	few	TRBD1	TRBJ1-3	TGTGCCAGCAGGGCAGGGGGCGTGGAAAACACCATATATTTT	CASRAGGVENTIYF
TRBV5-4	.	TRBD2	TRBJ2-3	TGTGCCAGCAGCTTGGGGGGGTCCGGGACTAGCGGCACAGATACGCAGTATTTT	CASSLGGSGTSGTDTQYF
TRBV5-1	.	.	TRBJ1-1	TGCGCCAGCAGCTTGGCAGGCATGAACACTGAAGCTTTCTTT	CASSLAGMNTEAFF
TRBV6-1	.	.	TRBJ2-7	TGTGCCAGCAGGACTCTCTACGAGCAGTACTTC	CASRTLYEQYF
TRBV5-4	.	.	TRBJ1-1	TGTGCCAGCAGCCAATCTCAGGGGAACACTGAGGCTTTCTTT	CASSQSQGNTEAFF
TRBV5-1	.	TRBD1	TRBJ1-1	TGCGCCAGCAGCTTGACAGGGGGCTCTGAAGCTTTCTTT	CASSLTGGSEAFF
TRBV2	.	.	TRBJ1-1	TGTGCCAGCAGTGGCGGTCCGAACACTGAAGCTTTCTTT	CASSGGPNTEAFF
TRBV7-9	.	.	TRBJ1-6	TGTGCCAGCAGCTTATTTCGGGACAATTCACCCCTCCACTTT	CASSLFRDNSPLHF
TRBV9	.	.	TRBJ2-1	TGTGCCAGCAGCGCCACACCGGGACTTGAGCAGTTCTTC	CASSATPGLEQFF
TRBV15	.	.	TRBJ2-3	TGTGCCACCAGCAGAGATAGAAGGGTTACGCAGTATTTT	CATSRDRRVTQYF
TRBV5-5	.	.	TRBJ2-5	TGTGCCAGCAGCTGGACCGGGCAAGAGACCCAGTACTTC	CASSWTGQETQYF
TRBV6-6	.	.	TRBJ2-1	TGTGCCAGCAGTCCGTACTCGGGGCAGTTCTTC	CASSPYSGQFF
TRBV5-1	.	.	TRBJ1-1	TGCGCCAGCAGCTTGGGCCCCGCGGGGAACACTGAAGCTTTCTTT	CASSLGPAGNTEAFF
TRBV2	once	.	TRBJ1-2	TGTGCCAGCAGTGAGTCTGGCTACACCTTC	CASSESGYTF
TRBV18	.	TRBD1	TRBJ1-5	TGTGCCAGCTCAGTACAGGGGTTCGATCAGCCCCAGCATTTT	CASSVQGFDQPQHF
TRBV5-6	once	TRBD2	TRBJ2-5	TGTGCCACCTCTCATGAAGGTCTAGCGGGGGACCAAGAGACCCAGTACTTC	CATSHEGLAGDQETQYF
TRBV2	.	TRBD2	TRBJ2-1	TGTGCCAGCAAGAGCGGGGGGGCCTTCTACAATGAGCAGTTCTTC	CASKSGGAFYNEQFF